The text below deals with one TCR beta chain. The CDR3 sequence is 14 residues long. Germline CDR1 MGHRA, CDR2 YSYEKL. V was shortened by 4 bases and J by 5 bases, with 15 bases between the two germline ends. As originally analysed: Scientists estimated how many nucleated cells there were by amplifying reference gene primers. This table comes from immunoSEQ multiplex PCR, and its TCRdb copy is limited to in-frame clones, with some not included. V, J and clone size are taken as reported in that table, and D and trimming were inferred from the DNA itself. The repertoire includes 8,400 or so clones, 80% to 95% of them detected once, and about 4.2% sits in the top ten. These data belong to a study of blood T cell repertoires in COVID-19.

This receptor was taken from a woman aged 50 to 65 with active COVID-19. Specimen: peripheral blood. This sequence joins TRBV4-1 and TRBJ2-7; TRBD2 is a possible D gene (6 bases). CDR3 sequence: CASSPGRGGNEQYF. For the CDR3, the DNA is TGCGCCAGCAGCCCCGGTCGCGGAGGGAACGAGCAGTACTTC.